Listed below are T cell receptor beta chains from one sample, sequenced in a study of T cell repertoires in cytomegalovirus infection. MiXCR was run by TCRdb on the reads, yielding one entry per CDR3 protein. This sample has approximately 250,000 distinct CDR3 sequences, with 22% found just once. Sequencing input: CD8+ T cells from PBMCs. Every receptor here comes from a human donor in good health (CMV status not recorded). Some clones in this sample may be carry-over from other donors' samples. Both conserved end residues are part of each CDR3. A D gene is named only where the DNA matches it firmly. Size is stated for part of the rows, as once, few or many counts, or as a class when the clone is expanded.

clone_size d_call j_call v_call cdr3_aa cdr3_nt
- - TRBJ2-7 TRBV5-5 CASRPHGPPPSEQYF TGTGCCAGCAGACCCCATGGCCCACCGCCATCCGAGCAGTACTTC
- TRBD2 TRBJ2-3 TRBV29-1 CSVVGTSGGAADTQYF TGCAGCGTTGTAGGGACTAGCGGGGGGGCCGCAGATACGCAGTATTTT
many TRBD1 TRBJ2-3 TRBV7-2 CASRGTGPSTDTQYF TGTGCCAGCAGGGGGACAGGGCCGAGCACAGATACGCAGTATTTT
- TRBD2 TRBJ2-1 TRBV10-3 CAISESGGGAVYNEQFF TGTGCCATCAGTGAGTCGGGCGGGGGGGCCGTCTACAATGAGCAGTTCTTC
- - TRBJ2-5 TRBV5-4 CASSLLGGLEETQYF TGTGCCAGCAGCTTGTTAGGGGGACTGGAAGAGACCCAGTACTTC
few - TRBJ2-1 TRBV7-6 CASSRIQGGSYNEQFF TGTGCCAGCAGCCGCATTCAGGGGGGCTCCTACAATGAGCAGTTCTTC
- - TRBJ2-6 TRBV6-2/TRBV6-3 CASSYELGKSSGANVLTF TGTGCCAGCAGTTACGAGCTGGGGAAATCCTCTGGGGCCAACGTCCTGACTTTC
- - TRBJ1-1 TRBV28 CASSFVWNTEAFF TGTGCCAGCAGTTTTGTATGGAACACTGAAGCTTTCTTT
few TRBD1 TRBJ1-2 TRBV20-1 CSARKTGGDGYTF TGCAGTGCTAGAAAGACAGGGGGGGACGGCTACACCTTC
- TRBD2 TRBJ2-1 TRBV9 CASSVGIAGNEQFF TGTGCCAGCAGCGTAGGAATAGCGGGCAATGAGCAGTTCTTC
few - TRBJ2-3 TRBV6-5 CASRAPGDTQYF TGTGCCAGCAGAGCACCAGGAGATACGCAGTATTTT
- - TRBJ2-7 TRBV29-1 CSVLDGTYEQYF TGCAGCGTTTTAGACGGAACCTACGAGCAGTACTTC
- - TRBJ2-2 TRBV30 CAWGRSGTPNTGELFF TGTGCCTGGGGCAGAAGCGGGACACCAAACACCGGGGAGCTGTTTTTT
few - TRBJ1-3 TRBV6-7 CASSLRGGTNSGNTIYF TGTGCCAGCAGTCTAAGGGGAGGAACCAACTCTGGAAACACCATATATTTT
- - TRBJ2-1 TRBV7-8 CASSRRTNSDEQFF TGTGCCAGCAGCCGCAGGACAAACTCTGATGAGCAGTTCTTC
few - TRBJ2-1 TRBV7-9 CASSPGLTVDNEQFF TGTGCCAGCAGCCCTGGCTTGACCGTGGACAATGAGCAGTTCTTC
few - TRBJ2-1 TRBV6-4 CASSDTRDGYNEQFF TGTGCCAGCAGTGATACCCGGGACGGGTACAATGAGCAGTTCTTC
- - TRBJ1-1 TRBV20-1 CSARGDLNTEAFF TGCAGTGCTAGGGGGGACCTGAACACTGAAGCTTTCTTT
few - TRBJ1-1 TRBV6-1 CASIHQTYTGTEAFF TGTGCCAGTATACACCAAACTTACACGGGCACTGAAGCTTTCTTT
- TRBD1 TRBJ2-7 TRBV19 CASSIPGQGPSEQYF TGTGCCAGTAGTATTCCGGGACAGGGGCCCTCCGAGCAGTACTTC
many - TRBJ2-3 TRBV7-9 CASSSQAVEWYF TGTGCCAGCAGCTCACAGGCGGTTGAGTGGTATTTT
- - TRBJ1-2 TRBV7-3 CASSLNPGPDYTF TGTGCCAGCAGCTTAAATCCGGGCCCCGACTACACCTTC
- - TRBJ1-1 TRBV20-1 CSARIGGWWTEAFF TGCAGTGCTAGAATCGGGGGGTGGTGGACTGAAGCTTTCTTT
few - TRBJ2-6 TRBV28 CASSFGDSSSGANVLTF TGTGCCAGCAGTTTTGGGGACTCCAGCTCTGGGGCCAACGTCCTGACTTTC
many - TRBJ2-3 TRBV7-6 CASSSPIRHTDTQYF TGTGCCAGCAGCTCCCCGATTCGACACACAGATACGCAGTATTTT
many - TRBJ2-7 TRBV7-8 CASSLGVLYEQYF TGTGCCAGCAGCTTGGGGGTTCTCTACGAGCAGTACTTC
- TRBD1 TRBJ2-2 TRBV12-3/TRBV12-4 CASSLAGTALNTGELVF TGTGCCAGCAGTTTAGCGGGGACAGCACTCAACACCGGGGAGCTGGTTTTT
- - TRBJ1-1 TRBV4-1 CASSSLGWDTEAFF TGCGCCAGCAGCTCCCTCGGGTGGGACACTGAAGCTTTCTTT
- - TRBJ1-1 TRBV20-1 CSAPTSGAEAFF TGCAGTGCTCCAACCTCCGGTGCTGAAGCTTTCTTT
once - TRBJ1-6 TRBV29-1 CSVEEGGGSSLHF TGCAGCGTTGAGGAGGGGGGAGGATCATCCCTCCACTTT
many TRBD1 TRBJ1-5 TRBV12-3/TRBV12-4 CASLGTGYGCGNQPQHF TGTGCCAGCCTAGGGACAGGGTACGGATGTGGGAATCAGCCCCAGCATTTT
few - TRBJ2-7 TRBV11-3 CASSGVDGYEQYF TGTGCCAGCAGCGGAGTCGACGGCTACGAGCAGTACTTC
- - TRBJ2-1 TRBV28 CASSLTGPPYNEQFF TGTGCCAGCAGTTTAACAGGGCCTCCCTACAATGAGCAGTTCTTC
many - TRBJ2-5 TRBV7-6 CASSFWPKKGNVETQYF TGTGCCAGCAGCTTTTGGCCCAAGAAGGGGAACGTGGAGACCCAGTACTTC
many - TRBJ2-7 TRBV7-2 CASSLGLLFYEQYF TGTGCCAGCAGCTTAGGGCTGCTCTTCTACGAGCAGTACTTC
many TRBD1 TRBJ2-7 TRBV28 CASSSRDRDEQYF TGTGCCAGCAGTTCTCGGGACAGGGACGAGCAGTACTTC
- - TRBJ1-2 TRBV6-5 CASSYVESYGYTF TGTGCCAGCAGTTACGTCGAGAGTTATGGCTACACCTTC
few TRBD2 TRBJ2-1 TRBV20-1 CSARASGNEQFF TGCAGTGCTAGGGCTAGCGGGAATGAGCAGTTCTTC
- - TRBJ2-1 TRBV5-1 CASRFGASEQFF TGCGCCAGCAGGTTCGGGGCTTCTGAGCAGTTCTTC
- - TRBJ1-2 TRBV5-1 CASSLASSGYTF TGCGCCAGCAGCTTGGCCAGCAGCGGCTACACCTTC
many - TRBJ2-1 TRBV7-9 CASRGNNEQFF TGTGCCAGCAGGGGTAACAATGAGCAGTTCTTC
many TRBD1 TRBJ2-7 TRBV7-2 CASSMGTGGMYEQYF TGTGCCAGCAGCATGGGGACAGGGGGTATGTACGAGCAGTACTTC
- - TRBJ1-4 TRBV6-6 CASSSQAGTGGEKLFF TGTGCCAGCAGTTCCCAGGCCGGGACTGGGGGTGAAAAACTGTTTTTT
many TRBD1 TRBJ2-1 TRBV2 CASSWDRDWNEQFF TGTGCCAGCAGTTGGGACAGGGATTGGAATGAGCAGTTCTTC
few - TRBJ2-1 TRBV6-1 CASGRQVNNEQFF TGTGCCAGCGGTCGACAGGTAAACAATGAGCAGTTCTTC
few - TRBJ1-6 TRBV28 CASSFRGPRAYNSPLHF TGTGCCAGCAGTTTTCGGGGGCCAAGGGCCTATAATTCACCCCTCCACTTT
many - TRBJ2-7 TRBV6-6 CASSSPAESSYEQYF TGTGCCAGCAGTTCCCCCGCCGAGAGCTCCTACGAGCAGTACTTC
- TRBD1 TRBJ2-7 TRBV10-3 CAIRETGANEQYF TGTGCCATCCGGGAGACAGGGGCCAACGAGCAGTACTTC